A selection of T cell receptor beta chains follows, all from one sample in a study of T cell responses to AZD1222 COVID-19 vaccine. The assay was immunoSEQ multiplex PCR, and TCRdb's table has in-frame clones only and misses some. The sample holds some 180,000 clones; roughly 89% are singletons and the top ten take more than 1.5%. Sequences were derived from peripheral blood, sampled on day 0 of AZD1222 vaccination. The receptors were gathered from an adult in good health. Each CDR3 is given with its conserved first and last residue. A D gene is named only where the DNA matches it firmly. Rows give clone size only sometimes, using once, few, many, or a class for an expanded clone.

>.|TRBJ1-1|TRBV15|TRBD1
CATSREGQGLAEAFF
TGTGCCACCAGCAGGGAGGGACAGGGGCTGGCTGAAGCTTTCTTT
>.|TRBJ2-7|TRBV27|.
CASTLRAGYEQYF
TGTGCCAGCACCCTTCGTGCAGGCTACGAGCAGTACTTC
>.|TRBJ1-1|TRBV9|.
CASSVDVGTEAFF
TGTGCCAGCAGCGTAGACGTGGGCACTGAAGCTTTCTTT
>.|TRBJ2-2|TRBV19|TRBD1
CASKGAIGELFF
TGTGCCAGTAAGGGGGCGATTGGGGAGCTGTTTTTT
>.|TRBJ1-1|TRBV15|TRBD1
CATSRTDREEHTEAFF
TGTGCCACCAGCAGGACTGACAGGGAGGAGCACACTGAAGCTTTCTTT
>.|TRBJ1-5|TRBV19|.
CASRGANQPQHF
TGTGCCAGTAGGGGGGCCAATCAGCCCCAGCATTTT
>.|TRBJ2-2|TRBV19|TRBD2
CASSQLTGGTGELFF
TGTGCCAGTAGTCAACTAACGGGGGGCACCGGGGAGCTGTTTTTT
>.|TRBJ2-2|TRBV6-5|.
CASRYTERGNTGELFF
TGTGCCAGCAGGTACACAGAAAGGGGAAACACCGGGGAGCTGTTTTTT
>.|TRBJ1-2|TRBV30|.
CACPRAPGQSYGYTF
TGTGCCTGCCCGAGGGCTCCAGGACAGAGCTATGGCTACACCTTC
>.|TRBJ1-1|TRBV20-1|.
CSATRSPRAFF
TGCAGTGCTACCAGGTCGCCGCGGGCTTTCTTT
>.|TRBJ2-7|TRBV10-2|.
CASSQSSYEQYF
TGCGCCAGCAGCCAAAGCTCCTACGAGCAGTACTTC
>.|TRBJ2-3|TRBV4-1|TRBD1
CASSQLRQGTDTQYF
TGCGCCAGCAGCCAACTGAGACAGGGTACAGATACGCAGTATTTT
>.|TRBJ1-2|TRBV4-1|.
CASSHLPGPGSGYTF
TGCGCCAGCAGCCACCTTCCGGGTCCCGGCTCCGGCTACACCTTC
>.|TRBJ1-5|TRBV19|.
CASNTRRTANQPQHF
TGTGCCAGTAACACCCGCCGGACTGCCAATCAGCCCCAGCATTTT
>.|TRBJ2-1|TRBV15|.
CATSRTFSSNEQFF
TGTGCCACCAGCAGAACATTTAGCAGCAATGAGCAGTTCTTC
>.|TRBJ1-5|TRBV19|.
CASSMMGIENQPQHF
TGTGCCAGTAGTATGATGGGGATTGAGAATCAGCCCCAGCATTTT
>.|TRBJ2-1|TRBV27|.
CASSFTTHNEQFF
TGTGCCAGCAGTTTCACCACGCACAATGAGCAGTTCTTC
>.|TRBJ1-5|TRBV3-1/TRBV3-2|.
CASSLAASNQPQHF
TGTGCCAGCAGCCTTGCGGCTAGCAATCAGCCCCAGCATTTT
>few|TRBJ1-1|TRBV6-2/TRBV6-3|.
CASSYDGVRTEAFF
TGTGCCAGCAGTTACGATGGGGTTCGAACTGAAGCTTTCTTT
>.|TRBJ1-1|TRBV6-2/TRBV6-3|.
CASSRGAWEAFF
TGTGCCAGCAGCCGGGGGGCCTGGGAAGCTTTCTTT
>once|TRBJ2-7|TRBV6-5|.
CASRYAGQQSYEQYF
TGTGCCAGCAGGTACGCGGGACAGCAATCCTACGAGCAGTATTTC
>.|TRBJ2-7|TRBV7-2|TRBD2
CASSLVASGGVSSYEQYF
TGTGCCAGCAGCTTAGTCGCTAGCGGGGGGGTAAGCTCCTACGAGCAGTACTTC
>.|TRBJ2-3|TRBV5-1|.
CASSFSPGASADTQYF
TGCGCCAGCAGCTTTTCGCCGGGGGCGAGCGCAGATACGCAGTATTTT
>.|TRBJ2-7|TRBV11-2|.
CASSSDRTILYEQYF
TGTGCCAGCAGCTCCGACAGGACTATCCTCTACGAGCAGTACTTC
>.|TRBJ1-2|TRBV11-2|.
CASSHARRGNYGYTF
TGTGCCAGCAGCCATGCCAGGCGGGGTAACTATGGCTACACCTTC
>.|TRBJ2-7|TRBV3-1/TRBV3-2|TRBD1
CASRKQGALNEQYF
TGTGCCAGCAGAAAACAGGGGGCGCTCAACGAGCAGTACTTC
>.|TRBJ2-1|TRBV7-3|.
CASSPGPVVHEQFF
TGTGCCAGCAGCCCGGGACCAGTTGTGCATGAGCAGTTCTTC
>.|TRBJ2-7|TRBV30|.
CAWTPGWGGHEQYF
TGTGCCTGGACCCCCGGCTGGGGGGGCCACGAGCAGTACTTC
>.|TRBJ1-3|TRBV6-1|.
CASSERTAVSGNTIYF
TGTGCCAGCAGTGAACGGACAGCCGTCTCTGGAAACACCATATATTTT
>.|TRBJ1-3|TRBV18|.
CASSQGHTSSGNTIYF
TGTGCCAGCTCACAAGGACATACGAGCTCTGGAAACACCATATATTTT
>.|TRBJ1-2|TRBV19|TRBD1
CASSPGQGGVYYGYTF
TGTGCCAGTAGCCCCGGACAGGGTGGAGTGTACTATGGCTACACCTTC
>.|TRBJ2-1|TRBV2|.
CASGYYNEQFF
TGTGCCAGCGGGTACTACAATGAGCAGTTCTTC
>.|TRBJ1-1|TRBV5-1|TRBD1
CASSLAGGAVNTEAFF
TGCGCCAGCAGCTTGGCAGGGGGCGCGGTGAACACTGAAGCTTTCTTT
>.|TRBJ2-7|TRBV30|.
CAWSDTWGRGPEQYF
TGTGCCTGGAGTGATACCTGGGGCAGGGGACCCGAGCAGTACTTC
>.|TRBJ2-4|TRBV7-9|.
CASSPDLLAKNIQYF
TGTGCCAGCAGCCCGGATCTTCTAGCCAAAAACATTCAGTACTTC
>.|TRBJ2-7|TRBV4-2|TRBD1
CASSQASGTGYEQYF
TGTGCCAGCAGCCAAGCGAGCGGGACAGGGTACGAGCAGTACTTC
>once|TRBJ2-3|TRBV19|TRBD1
CASSIGTGGGDTQYF
TGTGCCAGTAGTATAGGGACAGGGGGTGGAGATACGCAGTATTTT
>.|TRBJ1-1|TRBV6-5|.
CASGEMNTEAFF
TGTGCCAGCGGCGAAATGAACACTGAAGCTTTCTTT
>.|TRBJ2-4|TRBV6-5|.
CASRYLDIQYF
TGTGCCAGCAGGTATCTTGACATTCAGTACTTC
>few|TRBJ2-7|TRBV9|.
CASSVSQGTYEQYF
TGTGCCAGCAGCGTATCCCAGGGAACCTACGAGCAGTACTTC
>.|TRBJ1-2|TRBV5-1|TRBD1
CASSLWTGYGYTF
TGCGCCAGCAGCCTTTGGACAGGCTATGGCTACACCTTC
>once|TRBJ1-2|TRBV6-5|.
CASSYGNYYGYTF
TGTGCCAGCAGTTACGGGAATTACTATGGCTACACCTTC
>.|TRBJ1-6|TRBV6-5|.
CASSYYVTNSPLHF
TGTGCCAGCAGTTACTATGTCACCAATTCACCCCTCCACTTT
>.|TRBJ1-1|TRBV5-1|.
CASSLGSNRNTEAFF
TGCGCCAGCAGCTTGGGGTCGAACCGGAACACTGAAGCTTTCTTT
>.|TRBJ1-6|TRBV6-5|TRBD1
CASSYETGGYNSPLHF
TGTGCCAGCAGTTATGAGACAGGGGGCTATAATTCACCCCTCCACTTT
>.|TRBJ2-6|TRBV7-9|.
CASSSLRGTYSGANVLTF
TGTGCCAGCAGCTCCCTGAGGGGGACATACTCTGGGGCCAACGTCCTGACTTTC
>.|TRBJ2-1|TRBV15|.
CATSRAGFNEQFF
TGTGCCACCAGCAGAGCTGGGTTTAATGAGCAGTTCTTC
>.|TRBJ1-1|TRBV10-3|.
CAISEAGDPEAFF
TGTGCCATCAGTGAGGCAGGGGACCCTGAAGCTTTCTTT
>.|TRBJ2-7|TRBV29-1|.
CSVEVGSFSYEQYF
TGCAGCGTTGAGGTAGGATCATTCTCCTACGAGCAGTACTTC
>few|TRBJ1-4|TRBV19|.
CASSTLQGGEKLFF
TGTGCCAGTAGTACGCTACAGGGCGGAGAAAAACTGTTTTTT
>.|TRBJ2-7|TRBV7-2|.
CASSLKHPGTGFNEQYF
TGTGCCAGCAGCTTAAAACACCCCGGGACGGGTTTCAACGAGCAGTACTTC
>.|TRBJ2-5|TRBV6-2/TRBV6-3|.
CASSPRRETQYF
TGTGCCAGCAGCCCCCGCCGGGAGACCCAGTACTTC
>.|TRBJ1-3|TRBV5-1|.
CASSLGPQGSGNTIYF
TGCGCCAGCAGCTTGGGCCCCCAGGGGTCCGGAAACACCATATATTTT
>.|TRBJ1-4|TRBV6-4|TRBD1
CASNPPRQGAFLEKLFF
TGTGCCAGCAACCCCCCGAGACAGGGGGCCTTTTTGGAAAAACTGTTTTTT
>.|TRBJ2-7|TRBV12-2|.
CASRQPGPRTSGGREQYF
TGTGCAAGTCGCCAACCGGGACCCAGGACTAGCGGGGGGCGCGAGCAGTACTTC
>.|TRBJ2-5|TRBV20-1|.
CSARVFGTQYF
TGCAGTGCTAGGGTGTTCGGGACCCAGTACTTC
>.|TRBJ1-1|TRBV10-2|.
CASSEAGRGSTEAFF
TGCGCCAGCAGTGAGGCCGGCAGGGGTAGCACTGAAGCTTTCTTT
>.|TRBJ1-6|TRBV6-4|.
CASKAQNNSPLHF
TGTGCCAGCAAGGCACAAAATAATTCACCCCTCCACTTT